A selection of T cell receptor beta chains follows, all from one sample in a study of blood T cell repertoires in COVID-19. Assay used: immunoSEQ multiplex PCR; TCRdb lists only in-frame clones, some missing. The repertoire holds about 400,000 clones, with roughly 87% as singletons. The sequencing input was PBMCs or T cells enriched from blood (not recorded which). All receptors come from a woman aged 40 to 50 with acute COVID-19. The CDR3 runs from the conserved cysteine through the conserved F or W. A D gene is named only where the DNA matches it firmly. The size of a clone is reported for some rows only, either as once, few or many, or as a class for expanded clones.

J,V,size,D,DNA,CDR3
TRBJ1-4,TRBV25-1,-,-,TGTGCCAGCAGTGAATGGGGGGGGACTAATGAAAAACTGTTTTTT,CASSEWGGTNEKLFF
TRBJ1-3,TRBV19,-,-,TGTGCCAGTAGTATTGCGGGGGATCCTGGAAACACCATATATTTT,CASSIAGDPGNTIYF
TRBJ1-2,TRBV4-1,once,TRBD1,TGCGCCAGCAGCCTAGGACAGGGGGTTAACTATGGCTACACCTTC,CASSLGQGVNYGYTF
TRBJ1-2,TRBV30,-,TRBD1,TGTGCCTGGAGTCGACCGGACAGGGGGATTAATGGCTACACCTTC,CAWSRPDRGINGYTF
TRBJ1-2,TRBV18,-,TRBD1,TGTGCCAGCTCACCTCGCGGACAGGGGGGAGACGGCTACACCTTC,CASSPRGQGGDGYTF
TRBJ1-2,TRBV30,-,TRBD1,TGTGCCTGGAGTCGGGACAGGGACTATGGCTACACCTTC,CAWSRDRDYGYTF
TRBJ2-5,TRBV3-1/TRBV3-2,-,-,TGTGCCAGCAGCCAAGATCTAGAACTCCAAGAGACCCAGTACTTC,CASSQDLELQETQYF
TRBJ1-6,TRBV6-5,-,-,TGTGCCAGCAGTTACTCGGGGAGCTTGAATTCACCCCTCCACTTT,CASSYSGSLNSPLHF
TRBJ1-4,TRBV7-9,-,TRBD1,TGTGCCAGCAGCCGAGGGGGACAGGGTTTAAATGAAAAACTGTTTTTT,CASSRGGQGLNEKLFF
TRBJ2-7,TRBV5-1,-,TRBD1,TGCGCCAGTCGACAGGGGGGACTTGGCGAGCAGTACTTC,CASRQGGLGEQYF
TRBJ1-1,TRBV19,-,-,TGTGCCAGTAGTGTACAGGGTGCCACTGAAGCTTTCTTT,CASSVQGATEAFF
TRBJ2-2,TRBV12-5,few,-,TGTGCTAGTGGTTTGGGACAGGATACCGGGGAGCTGTTTTTT,CASGLGQDTGELFF
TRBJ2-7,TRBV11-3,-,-,TGTGCCAGCAGCTTTTCAGGCCGAACCTACGAGCAGTACTTC,CASSFSGRTYEQYF
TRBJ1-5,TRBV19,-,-,TGTGCCAGTAGTACAGGGGAGGGGCAGAGGCCCCAGCATTTT,CASSTGEGQRPQHF
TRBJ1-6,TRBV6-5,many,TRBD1,TGTGCCAGCAGTTACTCGACAGGGTTTAATTCACCCCTCCACTTT,CASSYSTGFNSPLHF
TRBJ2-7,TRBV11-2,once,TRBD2,TGTGCCAGCAGCTTAAAGATTTGGACTAGCGGGAGCTACGAGCAGTACTTC,CASSLKIWTSGSYEQYF
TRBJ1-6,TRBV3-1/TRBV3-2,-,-,TGTGCCAGCAGCCCTACGGGGGGCCCTAATTCACCCCTCCACTTT,CASSPTGGPNSPLHF
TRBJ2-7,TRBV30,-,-,TGTGCCTGGAGTTTGCAGACCTACGAGCAGTACTTC,CAWSLQTYEQYF
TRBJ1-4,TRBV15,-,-,TGTGCCACCAGCAGAGACCCCGGGGGGAAAAAACTGTTTTTT,CATSRDPGGKKLFF
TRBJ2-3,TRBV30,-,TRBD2,TGTGCCTGGAGAAAGCGGGGTAGCACAGATACGCAGTATTTT,CAWRKRGSTDTQYF